This T cell receptor (beta chain) was found in a study of Ad26.COV2.S vaccination and SARS-CoV-2 variants. Broader study findings: Considerable breadth of spike-specific CD8+ and CD4+ T cell responses has reportedly been documented following vaccination. The TCR-based breadth and depth measures might underestimate overall T cell responses.

About this clone itself: Antigen specificity is unknown.

The CDR3 covers 13 residues. Looked up from germline, CDR1 is SGHVS and CDR2 is FQNEAQ. The V end lost 5 bases, the J end lost 6 bases, and 10 bases lay between the germline ends. Regarding treatment: 19 received Ad26.COV2.S at low or high dose, single or two shots; several received placebo; per-sample allocation not given. The samples date from day 63 after the first vaccine or placebo injection. The repertoire was sequenced with immunoSEQ multiplex PCR; TCRdb's copy has only in-frame clones and lacks some. The data show 300,000 to 400,000 clones, 85% to 90% seen once. This clonotype was sampled from a person aged 18-60 years who received the Ad26.COV2.S COVID-19 vaccine or a placebo. The sequencing used peripheral blood, collected in a trial of Ad26.COV2.S vaccine versus placebo. The chain employs TRBV7-8 and TRBJ2-2, with D tentatively TRBD2 (5 bases). CDR3 nucleotides: TGTGCCAGCAGCGCCTCGAGGGCCGGGGAGCTGTTTTTT. This translates into CASSASRAGELFF. Based on the CDR3 plus reference TRBV7-8 and TRBJ2-2, the full variable domain is GAGVSQSPRYKVAKRGQDVALRCDPISGHVSLFWYQQALGQGPEFLTYFQNEAQLDKSGLPSDRFFAERPEGSVSTLKIQRTQQEDSAVYLCASSASRAGELFFGEGSRLTVL.